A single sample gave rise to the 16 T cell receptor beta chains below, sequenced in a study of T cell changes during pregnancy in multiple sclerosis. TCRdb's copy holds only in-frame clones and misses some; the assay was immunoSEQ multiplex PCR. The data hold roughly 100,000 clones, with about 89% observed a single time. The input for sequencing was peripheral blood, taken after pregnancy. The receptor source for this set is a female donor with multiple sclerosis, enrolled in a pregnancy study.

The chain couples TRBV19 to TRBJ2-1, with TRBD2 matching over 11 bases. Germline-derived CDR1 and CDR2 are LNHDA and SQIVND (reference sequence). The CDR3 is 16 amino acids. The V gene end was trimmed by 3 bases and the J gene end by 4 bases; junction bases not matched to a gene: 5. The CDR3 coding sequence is TGTGCCAGTAGTATGTCCGCTAGCGGGGGGTACAATGAGCAGTTCTTC. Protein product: CASSMSASGGYNEQFF.

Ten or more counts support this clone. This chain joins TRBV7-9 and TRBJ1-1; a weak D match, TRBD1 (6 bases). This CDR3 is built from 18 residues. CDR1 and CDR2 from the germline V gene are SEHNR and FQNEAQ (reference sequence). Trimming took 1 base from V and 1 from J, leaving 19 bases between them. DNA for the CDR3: TGTGCCAGCAGCTTAGACCGCGCAGGGGTCCGCCCGAACACTGAAGCTTTCTTT. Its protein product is CASSLDRAGVRPNTEAFF.

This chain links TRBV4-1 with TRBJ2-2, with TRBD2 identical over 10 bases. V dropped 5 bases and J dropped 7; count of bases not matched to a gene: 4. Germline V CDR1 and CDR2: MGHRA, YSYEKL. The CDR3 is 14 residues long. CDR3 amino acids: CASSGSGGFGELFF. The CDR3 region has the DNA TGCGCCAGCAGCGGTAGCGGGGGGTTCGGGGAGCTGTTTTTT.

The CDR3 loop is CASSSDTMYYEQYF. In nucleotides, the CDR3 is TGTGCCAGCAGTTCCGACACGATGTACTACGAGCAGTACTTC. The chain recombines TRBV6-5 with TRBJ2-7; the D is unclear. The CDR3 totals 14 residues. V was shortened by 4 bases and J by 3 bases, with 13 bases between the two germline ends. Germline CDR1 MNHEY, CDR2 SVGAGI.

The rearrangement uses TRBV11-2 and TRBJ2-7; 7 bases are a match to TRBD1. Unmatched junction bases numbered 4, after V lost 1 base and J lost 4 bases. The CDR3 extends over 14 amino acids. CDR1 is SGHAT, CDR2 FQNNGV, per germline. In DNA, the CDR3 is TGTGCCAGCAGCTTAGGTAACAGGGGTTACGAGCAGTACTTC. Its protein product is CASSLGNRGYEQYF.

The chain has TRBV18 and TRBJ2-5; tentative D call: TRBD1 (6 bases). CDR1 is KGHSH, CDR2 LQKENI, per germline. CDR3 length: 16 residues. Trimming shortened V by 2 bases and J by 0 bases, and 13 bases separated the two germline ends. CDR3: CASSPGGQKNQETQYF. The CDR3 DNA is TGTGCCAGCTCACCAGGAGGACAGAAAAACCAAGAGACCCAGTACTTC.

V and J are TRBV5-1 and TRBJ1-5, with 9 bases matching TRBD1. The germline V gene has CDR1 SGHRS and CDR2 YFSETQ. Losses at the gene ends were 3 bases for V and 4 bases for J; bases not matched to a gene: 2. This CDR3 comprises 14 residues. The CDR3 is CASSWGQGNQPQHF. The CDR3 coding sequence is TGCGCCAGCAGCTGGGGACAGGGAAATCAGCCCCAGCATTTT.

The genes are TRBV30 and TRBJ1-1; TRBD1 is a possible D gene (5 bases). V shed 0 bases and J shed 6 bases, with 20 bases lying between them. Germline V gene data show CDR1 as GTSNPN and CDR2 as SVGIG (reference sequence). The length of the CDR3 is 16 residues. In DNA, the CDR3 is TGTGCCTGGAGTGTATGGGGGGTAGGGGAATACGCTGAAGCTTTCTTT. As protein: CAWSVWGVGEYAEAFF.

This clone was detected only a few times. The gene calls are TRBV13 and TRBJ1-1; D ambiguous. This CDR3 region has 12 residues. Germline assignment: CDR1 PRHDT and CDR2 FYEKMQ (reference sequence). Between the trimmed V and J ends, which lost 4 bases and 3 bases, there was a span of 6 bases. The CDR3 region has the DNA TGTGCCAGCAGCTCTAGATACACTGAAGCTTTCTTT. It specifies CASSSRYTEAFF.

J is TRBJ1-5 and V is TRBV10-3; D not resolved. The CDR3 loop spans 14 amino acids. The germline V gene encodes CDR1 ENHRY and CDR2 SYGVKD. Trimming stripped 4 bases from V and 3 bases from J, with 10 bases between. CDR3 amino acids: CAISAVQNNQPQHF. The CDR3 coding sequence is TGTGCCATCAGTGCAGTCCAGAACAATCAGCCCCAGCATTTT.

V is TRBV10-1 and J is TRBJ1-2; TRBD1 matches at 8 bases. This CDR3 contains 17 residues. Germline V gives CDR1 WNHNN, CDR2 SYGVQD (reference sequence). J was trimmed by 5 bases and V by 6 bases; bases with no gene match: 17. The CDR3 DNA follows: TGCGCCAGCAGAATATTCCAGGGGGCGCGTTATAGTTATGGCTACACCTTC. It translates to CASRIFQGARYSYGYTF.

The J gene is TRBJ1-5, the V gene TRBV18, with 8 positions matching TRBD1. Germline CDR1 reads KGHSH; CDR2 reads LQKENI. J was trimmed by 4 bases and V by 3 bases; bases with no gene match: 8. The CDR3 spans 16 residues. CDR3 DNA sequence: TGTGCCAGCTCACCGATACAGGGGGGATGGAATCAGCCCCAGCATTTT. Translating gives CASSPIQGGWNQPQHF.

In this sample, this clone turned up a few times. The CDR3 loop reads CSVLYKGDLHF. CDR3 coding DNA: TGCAGCGTCCTTTATAAAGGGGATCTCCACTTT. V and J are TRBV29-1 and TRBJ1-6, with D maybe TRBD1 (5 bases). In germline, CDR1 is SQVTM, CDR2 ANQGSEA. The CDR3 is 11 residues long. Between the trimmed V and J ends, which lost 6 bases and 16 bases, there was a span of 16 bases.

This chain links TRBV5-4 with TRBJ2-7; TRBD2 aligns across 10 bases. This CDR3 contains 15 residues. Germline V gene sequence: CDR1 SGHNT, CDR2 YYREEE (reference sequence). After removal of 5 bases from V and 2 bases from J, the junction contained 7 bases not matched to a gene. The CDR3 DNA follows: TGTGCCAGCAGTCTGGAAACTAGCGGGACCTACGAGCAGTACTTC. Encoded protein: CASSLETSGTYEQYF.

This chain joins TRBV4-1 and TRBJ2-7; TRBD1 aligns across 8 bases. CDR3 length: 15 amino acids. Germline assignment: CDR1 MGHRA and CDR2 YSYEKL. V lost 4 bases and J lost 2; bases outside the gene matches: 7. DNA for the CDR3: TGCGCCAGCAGCCCGGGACAGGAATTGACCTACGAGCAGTACTTC. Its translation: CASSPGQELTYEQYF.

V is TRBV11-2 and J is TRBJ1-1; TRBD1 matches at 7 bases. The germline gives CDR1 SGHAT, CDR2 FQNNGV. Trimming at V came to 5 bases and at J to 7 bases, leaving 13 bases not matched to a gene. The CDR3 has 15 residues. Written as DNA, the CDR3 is TGTGCCAGCAGCCGACAGGGAATGTTCCGCGGTGAAGCTTTCTTT. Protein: CASSRQGMFRGEAFF.